This T cell receptor (beta chain) comes out of a study of vaccination and CD4 T cells after COVID-19. Noted treatment: roughly 10-day PBMC culture with coronavirus spike peptide pools or control peptides (ViraFEST assay). Worth noting for this clonotype: Its cognate antigen is unknown.

V was shortened by 5 bases and J by 10 bases, with 17 bases between the two germline ends. Germline V gene lookup returns CDR1 SGHTA and CDR2 FQGNSA. The CDR3 runs 13 residues. The Oncomine TCR Beta short-read assay sequenced DNA from cultured CD4+ T cells. TCRdb independently ran MiXCR on the PCR reads; one entry per CDR3 protein. The data show approximately 18,000 distinct CDR3 sequences, 80% to 85% seen once. The receptor comes from a human donor who received a COVID-19 vaccine. Sequences were derived from CD4+ T cells from blood, cultured in vitro, sampled after SARS-CoV-2 vaccination. The chain employs TRBV7-2 and TRBJ1-1, with TRBD1 as a possible D gene (5 bases). CDR3 residues: CASSDAASGVAFF. Written as DNA, the CDR3 is TGTGCCAGCAGCGATGCGGCGTCGGGGGTAGCTTTCTTT.